The 25 T cell receptor beta chains below come from one sample, sequenced in a study of blood T cell repertoires in COVID-19. The assay was immunoSEQ multiplex PCR, and TCRdb's table has in-frame clones only and misses some. The data show roughly 250,000 clones, 80% to 85% seen once. The sample taken for sequencing was peripheral blood. Receptors originate from a person aged 65-85 years with COVID-19, enrolled during active disease.

This clone was seen only a few times. The genes are TRBV4-3 and TRBJ2-3; 8 bases align to TRBD1. The germline V gene has CDR1 LGHNA and CDR2 YSLEER. J was trimmed by 4 bases and V by 0 bases; bases with no gene match: 6. This CDR3 is built from 16 residues. CDR3 in amino acids: CASSQEIQGASDTQYF. CDR3 nucleotide sequence: TGCGCCAGCAGCCAAGAGATTCAGGGGGCGTCAGATACGCAGTATTTT.

The chain joins TRBV6-5 to TRBJ2-1; the D gene is possibly TRBD1 (7 bases). Germline loops: CDR1 MNHEY, CDR2 SVGAGI. V lost 7 bases to trimming and J lost 9 bases, with 16 bases between them. This CDR3 spans 13 amino acids. CDR3 nucleotides: TGTGCCAGCAAGGTGACAGGGAGGAGTGAGCAGTTCTTC. Its protein is CASKVTGRSEQFF.

The gene calls are TRBV28 and TRBJ2-7; TRBD2 matches at 14 bases. V was pared by 5 bases and J by 6 bases, with 12 bases of the junction left unmatched. This CDR3 comprises 17 residues. Germline V gives CDR1 MDHEN, CDR2 SYDVKM. The CDR3 sequence: CASSLQTGTSGRGEQYF. CDR3 sequence (DNA): TGTGCCAGCAGTCTTCAAACCGGGACTAGCGGGAGAGGCGAGCAGTACTTC.

The genes are TRBV5-1 and TRBJ2-1, with a tentative D call TRBD1 (6 bases). Germline V gene sequence: CDR1 SGHRS, CDR2 YFSETQ. This CDR3 is 15 amino acids long. The V gene lost 0 bases and the J gene lost 10 bases, with 17 bases spanning the gap. The CDR3 DNA sequence: TGCGCCAGCAGCTTGGCCACAGGGAGTGTAAACGAGCAGTTCTTC. Protein: CASSLATGSVNEQFF. Complete variable domain (other parts from reference TRBV5-1 and TRBJ2-1): KAGVTQTPRYLIKTRGQQVTLSCSPISGHRSVSWYQQTPGQGLQFLFEYFSETQRNKGNFPGRFSGRQFSNSRSEMNVSTLELGDSALYLCASSLATGSVNEQFFGPGTRLTVL.

The rearrangement uses TRBV4-1 and TRBJ2-7; 7 bases map to TRBD1. From germline, CDR1 is MGHRA and CDR2 YSYEKL. V gave up 4 bases and J gave up 4 bases; unmatched junction bases: 22. This CDR3 region has 19 residues. CDR3 DNA: TGCGCCAGCAGCCCACCAGTCGCCCTTCGACAGGGAAGAAAGTACGAGCAGTACTTC. Its translation is CASSPPVALRQGRKYEQYF.

The chain combines TRBV6-2 or TRBV6-3 with TRBJ1-1; D perhaps matches TRBD1 (5 bases). CDR3 length: 15 amino acids. Per germline, CDR1 MNHEY and CDR2 SVGEGT. Trimming stripped 5 bases from V and 3 bases from J, with 16 bases between. The CDR3 protein is CASSRGQGVHTEAFF. CDR3 nucleotide sequence: TGTGCCAGCAGTCGTGGGCAGGGTGTTCACACTGAAGCTTTCTTT.

The rearrangement links TRBV10-3 to TRBJ1-1; D possibly corresponds to TRBD1 (5 bases). CDR1 and CDR2 from the germline V gene are ENHRY and SYGVKD. Trimming removed 2 bases at V and 1 base at J, with 8 bases between. The CDR3 is 14 amino acids. The CDR3 DNA sequence: TGTGCCATCAGTGAGACGACAGCGAACACTGAAGCTTTCTTT. Translation gives CAISETTANTEAFF.

J is TRBJ2-3 and V is TRBV28, with a weak D call TRBD1 (5 bases). The CDR3 contains 14 residues. V was cut by 6 bases and J by 2 bases, with 12 bases left in between. Germline assignment: CDR1 MDHEN and CDR2 SYDVKM. Written as DNA, the CDR3 is TGTGCCAGCAGCCCCCCAGGGTCCACAGATACGCAGTATTTT. Residues: CASSPPGSTDTQYF.

The sample holds many counts of this clone. The rearrangement uses TRBV6-2 or TRBV6-3 and TRBJ1-1; TRBD1 agrees at 8 bases. The CDR3 is 12 amino acids. Germline lookup yields CDR1 MNHEY and CDR2 SVGEGT. With 6 bases clipped from V and 10 bases from J, the junction kept 7 bases outside the gene matches. The CDR3 sequence is CASSPRGLGAFF. CDR3 DNA sequence: TGTGCCAGCAGCCCCAGGGGGCTGGGAGCTTTCTTT.

The chain has TRBV2 and TRBJ1-6; no clear D gene. Trimming shortened V by 8 bases and J by 7 bases, and 12 bases separated the two germline ends. In germline, CDR1 is SNHLY, CDR2 FYNNEI. The CDR3 totals 13 residues. The CDR3 is CASGLTWNSPLHF. CDR3 DNA sequence: TGTGCCAGCGGACTGACCTGGAATTCACCCCTCCACTTT.

The chain has TRBV19 and TRBJ1-5; TRBD1 matches 7 bases. From germline, CDR1 is LNHDA and CDR2 SQIVND (reference sequence). The CDR3 is 16 residues long. The J segment lost 0 bases and the V segment lost 3 bases, leaving 5 bases of the junction unmatched. CDR3 sequence reads: CASSISTGTSNQPQHF. The CDR3 bases are TGTGCCAGTAGTATCTCGACAGGGACTAGCAATCAGCCCCAGCATTTT. The full variable domain, in which reference TRBV19 and TRBJ1-5 provide the parts outside the CDR3, is DGGITQSPKYLFRKEGQNVTLSCEQNLNHDAMYWYRQDPGQGLRLIYYSQIVNDFQKGDIAEGYSVSREKKESFPLTVTSAQKNPTAFYLCASSISTGTSNQPQHFGDGTRLSIL.

The rearrangement links TRBV28 to TRBJ2-7; TRBD1 might be the D (6 bases). From germline, CDR1 is MDHEN and CDR2 SYDVKM. The CDR3 covers 18 residues. Trimming took off 3 bases at V and 5 bases at J, with 26 bases between the two ends. The CDR3 coding sequence is TGTGCCAGCAGTTTTGGGGACACAGGGTATCATCTTCGCAACGAGCAGTACTTC. Encoded protein: CASSFGDTGYHLRNEQYF.

This sequence joins TRBV9 and TRBJ2-2; TRBD2 matches at 13 bases. This CDR3 comprises 16 residues. Germline CDR1 is SGDLS and CDR2 is YYNGEE. After removal of 3 bases from V and 2 bases from J, the junction contained 1 base not matched to a gene. The CDR3 DNA sequence: TGTGCCAGCAGCGGACTAGCGGGAGGAAACACCGGGGAGCTGTTTTTT. The encoded protein is CASSGLAGGNTGELFF.

This clone was counted only a few times. The rearrangement uses TRBV19 and TRBJ2-7; no firm D call. Germline V gives CDR1 LNHDA, CDR2 SQIVND (reference sequence). Trimming removed 4 bases from V and 3 bases from J, with 7 bases in between. The CDR3 consists of 12 residues. CDR3 sequence: CASSSPGYEQYF. As DNA, the CDR3 is TGTGCCAGTAGTAGTCCGGGCTACGAGCAGTACTTC. Using reference TRBV19 and TRBJ2-7 for the parts outside the CDR3, the full variable domain is DGGITQSPKYLFRKEGQNVTLSCEQNLNHDAMYWYRQDPGQGLRLIYYSQIVNDFQKGDIAEGYSVSREKKESFPLTVTSAQKNPTAFYLCASSSPGYEQYFGPGTRLTVT.

This rearrangement joins TRBV5-8 to TRBJ1-2, with TRBD1 identical over 7 bases. The CDR3 contains 17 residues. From germline, CDR1 is SGHTS and CDR2 YDEGEE. Unmatched junction bases numbered 15, after V lost 4 bases and J lost 3 bases. The CDR3 loop reads CASSHSDRKTRYYGYTF. The DNA for the CDR3 is TGTGCCAGCAGCCACTCGGACAGGAAGACGCGGTACTATGGCTACACCTTC.

The chain employs TRBV6-1 and TRBJ1-4; D call uncertain. The CDR3 is 12 amino acids. The V gene's germline CDR1 is MNHNS and CDR2 SASEGT. V lost 2 bases and J lost 10, with 8 bases in between. The CDR3 loop reads CASSESEGKLFF. In DNA form, the CDR3 reads TGTGCCAGCAGTGAATCAGAGGGAAAACTGTTTTTT.

V gene TRBV30 combines with J gene TRBJ2-3; the match to TRBD1 covers 8 bases. This CDR3 region has 15 residues. Germline V gene lookup returns CDR1 GTSNPN and CDR2 SVGIG (reference sequence). The ends lost 4 bases at V and 2 bases at J; junction bases unmatched: 8. Written as DNA, the CDR3 is TGTGCCTGGACGCAGGGGGCTCGGGACACAGATACGCAGTATTTT. It translates to CAWTQGARDTDTQYF.

This chain links TRBV11-2 with TRBJ1-2; D gene unclear. With 5 bases removed from V and 4 bases from J, the gap between germline ends came to 8 bases. Germline CDR1 reads SGHAT; CDR2 reads FQNNGV. CDR3 size: 12 residues. This chain's CDR3 is CASSREGYGYTF. The CDR3 nucleotides read TGTGCCAGCAGCCGAGAGGGCTATGGCTACACCTTC.

The chain combines TRBV3-1 (or the pseudogene TRBV3-2) with TRBJ2-3, with 11 bases identical to TRBD1. J was trimmed by 0 bases and V by 1 base; bases with no gene match: 3. Germline CDR1 LGHDT, CDR2 YNNKEL (reference sequence). The CDR3 has 17 amino acids. The CDR3 DNA follows: TGTGCCAGCAGCCAAGTTGGACAGGGGGCCAGCACAGATACGCAGTATTTT. Amino acid sequence: CASSQVGQGASTDTQYF.

The V gene is TRBV5-4, the J gene TRBJ2-1; 9 bases line up with TRBD2. Germline V CDR1 and CDR2: SGHNT, YYREEE (reference sequence). The V segment lost 4 bases and the J segment 7 bases; nucleotides outside the gene matches: 12. The CDR3 spans 16 residues. The chain's CDR3 is CASSPSSGALGNEQFF. The CDR3 DNA sequence: TGTGCCAGCAGCCCGTCTAGCGGGGCCCTCGGGAATGAGCAGTTCTTC.

In its sample, this clone was seen a few times. This chain joins TRBV5-1 and TRBJ1-2, with TRBD1 matching 7 bases. Losses at the gene ends were 0 bases for V and 7 bases for J; bases not matched to a gene: 12. Germline V gene data show CDR1 as SGHRS and CDR2 as YFSETQ. CDR3 size: 16 residues. CDR3 sequence: CASSLETGSSSRGYTF. The CDR3, as DNA: TGCGCCAGCAGCTTGGAGACAGGGAGTTCCAGTCGTGGCTACACCTTC.

This chain links TRBV15 with TRBJ1-3; D remains unclear. CDR3 length: 14 residues. Trimming removed 1 base from V and 1 base from J, with 5 bases in between. CDR1 is LNHNV and CDR2 is YYDKDF in the germline V gene (reference sequence). The CDR3 coding sequence is TGTGCCACCAGCAGAGCCAGGTCTGGAAACACCATATATTTT. This gives the protein CATSRARSGNTIYF.

The genes are TRBV18 and TRBJ2-2; D is possibly TRBD1 (6 bases). V was cut by 2 bases and J by 10 bases, with 17 bases left in between. Germline loops: CDR1 KGHSH, CDR2 LQKENI. This CDR3 region has 15 residues. CDR3 bases: TGTGCCAGCTCACCAATCCCGTCAGGGGTGGAGGAGCTGTTTTTT. Translated, it gives CASSPIPSGVEELFF.

The J gene is TRBJ2-3, the V gene TRBV19, with 7 nucleotides matching TRBD1. The germline V gene has CDR1 LNHDA and CDR2 SQIVND (reference sequence). The CDR3 loop spans 13 amino acids. The trim removed 4 bases at V and 7 bases at J, leaving 5 bases unmatched. Here the CDR3 DNA reads TGTGCCAGTAGTACCGACAGGGAGAATACGCAGTATTTT. It codes for CASSTDRENTQYF. The whole variable domain, filled in from reference TRBV19 and TRBJ2-3, reads DGGITQSPKYLFRKEGQNVTLSCEQNLNHDAMYWYRQDPGQGLRLIYYSQIVNDFQKGDIAEGYSVSREKKESFPLTVTSAQKNPTAFYLCASSTDRENTQYFGPGTRLTVL.

V is TRBV19 and J is TRBJ1-5; 9 bases align to TRBD1. J lost 2 bases, V lost 4 bases, and 12 bases had no gene match. From germline, CDR1 is LNHDA and CDR2 SQIVND (reference sequence). This CDR3 region has 18 residues. The CDR3 nucleotides read TGTGCCAGTAGTACCAACCCGGGACAGGGATTGGGCAATCAGCCCCAGCATTTT. Translated, it gives CASSTNPGQGLGNQPQHF. The full variable domain, rest sourced from reference TRBV19 and TRBJ1-5, is DGGITQSPKYLFRKEGQNVTLSCEQNLNHDAMYWYRQDPGQGLRLIYYSQIVNDFQKGDIAEGYSVSREKKESFPLTVTSAQKNPTAFYLCASSTNPGQGLGNQPQHFGDGTRLSIL.